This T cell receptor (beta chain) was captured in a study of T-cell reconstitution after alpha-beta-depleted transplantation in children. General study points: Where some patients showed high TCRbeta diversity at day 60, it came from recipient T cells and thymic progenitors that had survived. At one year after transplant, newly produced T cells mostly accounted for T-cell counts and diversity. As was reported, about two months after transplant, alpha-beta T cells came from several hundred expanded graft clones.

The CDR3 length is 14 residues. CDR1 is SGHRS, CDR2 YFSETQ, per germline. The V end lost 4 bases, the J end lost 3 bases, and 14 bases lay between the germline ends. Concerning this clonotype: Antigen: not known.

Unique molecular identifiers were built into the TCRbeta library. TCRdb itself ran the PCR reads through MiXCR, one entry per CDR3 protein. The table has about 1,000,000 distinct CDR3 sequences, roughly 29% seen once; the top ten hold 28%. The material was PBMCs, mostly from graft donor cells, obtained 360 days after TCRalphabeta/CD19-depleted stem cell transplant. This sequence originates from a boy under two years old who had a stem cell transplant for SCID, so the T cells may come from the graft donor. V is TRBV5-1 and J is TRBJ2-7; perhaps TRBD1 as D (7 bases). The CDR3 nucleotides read TGCGCCAGCAGCGGCGGGGACAGTCGCTACGAGCAGTACTTC. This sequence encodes CASSGGDSRYEQYF.